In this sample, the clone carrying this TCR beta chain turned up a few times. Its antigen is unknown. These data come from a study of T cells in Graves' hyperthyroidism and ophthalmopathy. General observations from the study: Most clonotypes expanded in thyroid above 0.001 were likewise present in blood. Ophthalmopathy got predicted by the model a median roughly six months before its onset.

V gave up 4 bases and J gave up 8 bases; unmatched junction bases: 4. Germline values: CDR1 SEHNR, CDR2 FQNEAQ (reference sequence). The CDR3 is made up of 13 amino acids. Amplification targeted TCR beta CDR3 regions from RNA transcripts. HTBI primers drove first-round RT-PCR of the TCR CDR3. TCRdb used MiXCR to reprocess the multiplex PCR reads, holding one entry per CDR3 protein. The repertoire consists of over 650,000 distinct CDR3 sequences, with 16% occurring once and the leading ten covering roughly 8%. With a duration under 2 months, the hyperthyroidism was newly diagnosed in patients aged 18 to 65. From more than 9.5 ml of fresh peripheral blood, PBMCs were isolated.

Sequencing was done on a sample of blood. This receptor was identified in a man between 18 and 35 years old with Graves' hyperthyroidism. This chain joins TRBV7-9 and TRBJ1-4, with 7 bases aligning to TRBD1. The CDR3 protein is CASSSGGREKLFF. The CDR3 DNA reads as TGTGCCAGCAGCTCAGGGGGTCGGGAAAAACTGTTTTTT.